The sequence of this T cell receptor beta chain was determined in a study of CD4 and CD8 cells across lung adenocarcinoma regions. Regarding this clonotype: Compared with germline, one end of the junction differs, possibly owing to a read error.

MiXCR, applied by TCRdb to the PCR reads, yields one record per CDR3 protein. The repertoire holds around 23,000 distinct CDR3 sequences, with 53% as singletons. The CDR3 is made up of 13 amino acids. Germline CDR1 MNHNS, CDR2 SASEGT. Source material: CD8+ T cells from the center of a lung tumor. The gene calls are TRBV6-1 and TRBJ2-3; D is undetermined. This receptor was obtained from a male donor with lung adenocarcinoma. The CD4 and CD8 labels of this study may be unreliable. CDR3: CASSEQNKNTQYF. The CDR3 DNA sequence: TGTGCCAGCAGTGAACAGAACAAAAATACGCAGTACTTT.